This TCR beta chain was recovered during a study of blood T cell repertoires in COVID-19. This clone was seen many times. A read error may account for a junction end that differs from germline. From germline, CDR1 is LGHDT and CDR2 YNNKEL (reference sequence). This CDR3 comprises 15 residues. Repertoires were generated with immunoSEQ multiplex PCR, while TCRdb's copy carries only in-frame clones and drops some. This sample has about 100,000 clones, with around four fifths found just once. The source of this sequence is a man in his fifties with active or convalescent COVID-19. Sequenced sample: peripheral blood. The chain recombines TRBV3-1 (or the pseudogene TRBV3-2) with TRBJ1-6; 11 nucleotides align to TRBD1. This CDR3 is CASSQGQGANSPLHF. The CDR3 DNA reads TGTGCCAGCAGTCAAGGACAGGGGGCGAATTCACCCCTCCACTTT.